The 18 T cell receptor beta chains below were found in one sample sequenced in a study of metastatic and nonmetastatic thyroid tumors. Nobody among the patients had been given any treatment before thyroid surgery. MiXCR reprocessed the PCR reads for TCRdb. The sample lists tens of thousands of clones, around 20% occurring once. The sample taken for sequencing was blood. Every receptor here comes from a male donor with papillary thyroid cancer or a benign thyroid nodule (not recorded which). Some clones in this sample may be carry-over from other donors' samples.

The gene calls are TRBV11-2 and TRBJ1-2; TRBD1 agrees at 8 bases. In germline, CDR1 is SGHAT, CDR2 FQNNGV. Germline trimming cut 2 bases from V and 4 bases from J; bases unmatched to any gene: 9. The CDR3 spans 16 residues. This chain's CDR3 is CASSLRPGQAFYGYTF. The CDR3, as DNA: TGTGCCAGCAGCTTACGACCGGGACAGGCCTTCTATGGCTACACCTTC.

This clone was recorded only once. The CDR3 region has the DNA TGCGCCAGCAGCTTCGGGACTTTCGACAATGAGCAGTTCTTC. It encodes CASSFGTFDNEQFF. This chain uses TRBV5-1 with TRBJ2-1, with D perhaps matching TRBD2 (6 bases). Looked up from germline, CDR1 is SGHRS and CDR2 is YFSETQ. The CDR3 is made up of 14 amino acids. Trimming removed 2 bases at V and 5 bases at J, with 11 bases between. Full variable domain (missing parts from reference TRBV5-1 and TRBJ2-1): KAGVTQTPRYLIKTRGQQVTLSCSPISGHRSVSWYQQTPGQGLQFLFEYFSETQRNKGNFPGRFSGRQFSNSRSEMNVSTLELGDSALYLCASSFGTFDNEQFFGPGTRLTVL.

This clone is termed medium-sized. This chain uses TRBV6-1 with TRBJ2-7; D not resolved. Germline V gene sequence: CDR1 MNHNS, CDR2 SASEGT. Trimming stripped 1 base from V and 5 bases from J, with 9 bases between. This CDR3 is built from 13 residues. CDR3 nucleotides: TGTGCCAGCAGTGAAGTCATTGGGGACGAGCAGTACTTC. Its translation is CASSEVIGDEQYF.

The sample holds many counts of this clone. The chain employs TRBV19 and TRBJ2-1; 7 positions match TRBD1. V was pared by 4 bases and J by 9 bases, with 9 bases of the junction left unmatched. Per germline, CDR1 LNHDA and CDR2 SQIVND (reference sequence). The CDR3 covers 14 residues. The CDR3 coding sequence is TGTGCCAGTAGTAGACAGGGAAGGGTGAGTGAGCAGTTCTTC. Translation gives CASSRQGRVSEQFF.

This clone is labeled medium-sized. The chain recombines TRBV20-1 with TRBJ2-7; D is possibly TRBD1 or TRBD2 (5 bases each). Germline CDR1 and CDR2: DFQATT and SNEGSKA (reference sequence). The CDR3 has 15 residues. V lost 0 bases and J lost 2, with 14 bases in between. The CDR3 region has the DNA TGCAGTGCTAGAGATCCTAACCGGGGACCCTACGAGCAGTACTTC. Residues: CSARDPNRGPYEQYF.

This clone was seen ten or more times. This chain joins TRBV19 and TRBJ2-5, with 8 bases lining up with TRBD2. This CDR3 comprises 15 residues. From germline, CDR1 is LNHDA and CDR2 SQIVND (reference sequence). Trimming took 4 bases from V and 7 from J; bases not matched to a gene: 11. CDR3 bases: TGTGCCAGTAGTACAAGGGCCGGGACTAGGGGGACCCAGTACTTC. It is translated as CASSTRAGTRGTQYF.

In its sample, this clone was seen many times. V usage is TRBV4-1 and J usage is TRBJ1-1; possible D gene TRBD1, 6 bases. CDR3 size: 15 residues. V lost 4 bases and J 1 base, leaving 13 bases between the germline ends. From germline, CDR1 is MGHRA and CDR2 YSYEKL. The CDR3 nucleotides read TGCGCCAGCAGCCTACGCGGGGGCGGGAACACTGAAGCTTTCTTT. It translates to CASSLRGGGNTEAFF.

This sequence joins TRBV20-1 and TRBJ2-2, with 14 bases fitting TRBD2. V lost 6 bases to trimming and J lost 5 bases; unmatched junction nucleotides: 8. The CDR3 has 16 residues. Germline loops: CDR1 DFQATT, CDR2 SNEGSKA (reference sequence). This chain's CDR3 is CSARTSGRTITGELFF. The CDR3 DNA reads TGCAGTGCCCGGACTAGCGGGAGGACGATAACCGGGGAGCTGTTTTTT.

The J gene is TRBJ1-1, the V gene TRBV24-1; no reliable D call. Germline CDR1 is KGHDR and CDR2 is SFDVKD. Trimming pared 2 bases from V and 1 base from J, leaving 10 bases between. The CDR3 consists of 15 residues. CDR3 in amino acids: CATSDSAGPNTEAFF. In DNA form, the CDR3 reads TGTGCCACCAGTGATTCGGCAGGACCGAACACTGAAGCTTTCTTT.

This clone was recorded at least ten times. The chain uses TRBV6-1 and TRBJ1-6, with 10 nucleotides matching TRBD1. CDR3 length: 15 amino acids. CDR1 and CDR2 from the germline V gene are MNHNS and SASEGT. V lost 6 bases, J lost 7 bases, and 6 bases stayed unmatched. CDR3 sequence: CASRHRDRGNSPLHF. The DNA for the CDR3 is TGTGCCAGCAGGCATCGGGACAGGGGAAATTCACCCCTCCACTTT.

The sample holds many counts of this clone. The V call is TRBV20-1, the J call TRBJ2-5, with D possibly matching TRBD1 (5 bases). Germline V gene lookup returns CDR1 DFQATT and CDR2 SNEGSKA (reference sequence). V gave up 2 bases and J gave up 5 bases, with 21 bases separating them. The CDR3 consists of 16 residues. The CDR3 DNA reads TGCAGTGCTAGATTTACCTTTGTGGGGCGCAGCGAGACCCAGTACTTC. Its translation is CSARFTFVGRSETQYF.

The chain recombines TRBV19 with TRBJ1-5, with no clear D. CDR3 length equals 16 residues. Germline CDR1 and CDR2: LNHDA and SQIVND (reference sequence). V lost 5 bases and J 4 bases, leaving 18 bases between the germline ends. The CDR3 loop reads CASSDQDGALNQPQHF. The CDR3 region has the DNA TGTGCCAGTAGTGACCAGGACGGAGCTCTTAATCAGCCCCAGCATTTT.

This clone occurred many times. Here the CDR3 reads CASSHPLSGRRTGELFF. The CDR3 nucleotides are TGTGCCAGCAGCCACCCCTTAAGCGGGAGAAGGACCGGGGAGCTGTTTTTT. V and J are TRBV3-1 and TRBJ2-2; TRBD2 matches at 8 bases. CDR3 size: 17 residues. Per germline, CDR1 LGHDT and CDR2 YNNKEL (reference sequence). Trimming cost V 3 bases and J 5 bases; bases outside gene matches: 11.

This clone was detected many times. The chain couples TRBV20-1 to TRBJ2-7; 11 bases map to TRBD2. The J segment lost 7 bases and the V segment lost 0 bases, leaving 5 bases of the junction unmatched. The CDR3 loop spans 14 amino acids. CDR1 and CDR2 (germline): DFQATT, SNEGSKA (reference sequence). The CDR3 nucleotides read TGCAGTGCTAGAGATGGACTAGCGGGTGATGAGCAGTACTTC. Translating gives CSARDGLAGDEQYF.

V is TRBV11-2 and J is TRBJ2-5, with 7 bases identical to TRBD2. The V gene end was trimmed by 1 base and the J gene end by 5 bases; junction bases not matched to a gene: 7. CDR3 length: 15 residues. The germline CDR1 and CDR2 sequences are SGHAT and FQNNGV. The CDR3 is CASSLAGRARETQYF. The CDR3 DNA follows: TGTGCCAGCAGCTTAGCGGGGAGGGCACGGGAGACCCAGTACTTC.

The rearrangement uses TRBV5-5 and TRBJ2-1; tentatively, D is TRBD1 or TRBD2 (5 bases each). The CDR3 contains 11 residues. V lost 3 bases and J lost 7, with 5 bases in between. Germline CDR1 SGHKS, CDR2 YYEKEE (reference sequence). Written as DNA, the CDR3 is TGTGCCAGCAGCTGGGGGAATGAGCAGTTCTTC. Translating gives CASSWGNEQFF.

There are a few counts of this clone. This chain joins TRBV28 and TRBJ1-1; D not certain. The length of the CDR3 is 11 residues. V dropped 1 base and J dropped 4 bases, with 1 base sitting between them. The germline V gene has CDR1 MDHEN and CDR2 SYDVKM. This chain's CDR3 is CASSLFTEAFF. CDR3 bases: TGTGCCAGCAGTTTATTCACTGAAGCTTTCTTT.

This clone was detected many times. In DNA form, the CDR3 reads TGCAGTGCTTTCCGGGACACAAGAGGGGCAGATACGCAGTATTTT. It translates to CSAFRDTRGADTQYF. The J gene is TRBJ2-3, the V gene TRBV20-1, with D possibly TRBD1 on 6 matching bases. V lost 5 bases and J 4 bases, leaving 19 bases between the germline ends. CDR1 and CDR2 from the germline V gene are DFQATT and SNEGSKA (reference sequence). CDR3 length: 15 amino acids.